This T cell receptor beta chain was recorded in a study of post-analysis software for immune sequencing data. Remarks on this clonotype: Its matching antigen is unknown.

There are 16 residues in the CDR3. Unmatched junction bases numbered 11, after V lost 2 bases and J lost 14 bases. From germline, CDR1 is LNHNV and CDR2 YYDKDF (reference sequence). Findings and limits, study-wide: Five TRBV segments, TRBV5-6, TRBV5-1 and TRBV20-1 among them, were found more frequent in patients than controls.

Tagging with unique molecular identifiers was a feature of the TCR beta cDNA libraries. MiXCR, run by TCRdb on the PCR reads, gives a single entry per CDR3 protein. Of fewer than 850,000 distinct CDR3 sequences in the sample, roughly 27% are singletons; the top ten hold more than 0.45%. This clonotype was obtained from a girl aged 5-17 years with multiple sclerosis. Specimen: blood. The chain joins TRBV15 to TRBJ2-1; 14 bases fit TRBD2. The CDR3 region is CATSRSGGLAGGREFF. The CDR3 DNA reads TGTGCCACCAGCAGATCGGGCGGACTAGCGGGAGGAAGAGAGTTCTTC.